This T cell receptor beta chain is from a study of radiotherapy plus CTLA-4 blockade in lung cancer. The sample holds one count of this clone. Measured with immunoSEQ multiplex PCR; TCRdb has only the in-frame clones, and not every one. The data contain roughly 44,000 clones, over 75% of them singletons. The sequences come from peripheral blood, collected from a patient treated with radiotherapy plus ipilimumab. This sequence was found in a human donor with non-small cell lung cancer whose response to radiotherapy plus ipilimumab could not be evaluated.

The CDR3 region is CASSVGSLSTDTQYF. CDR3 nucleotides: TGTGCCAGCAGCGTAGGTAGCCTTAGCACAGATACGCAGTATTTT. The rearrangement links TRBV9 to TRBJ2-3; no clear D gene. The germline V gene encodes CDR1 SGDLS and CDR2 YYNGEE. V gave up 0 bases and J gave up 0 bases, with 8 bases separating them. The CDR3 sequence is 15 residues long. The full variable domain, completed using reference TRBV9 and TRBJ2-3, is DSGVTQTPKHLITATGQRVTLRCSPRSGDLSVYWYQQSLDQGLQFLIQYYNGEERAKGNILERFSAQQFPDLHSELNLSSLELGDSALYFCASSVGSLSTDTQYFGPGTRLTVL.